This TCR beta chain was observed in a study of blood T cell repertoires in COVID-19. Study-level information: Both acute and convalescent COVID-19 samples were obtained from the United States, Italy and Spain. T cells, B-cell-depleted T cells, or PBMCs supplied cDNA or gDNA.

The repertoire was sequenced with immunoSEQ multiplex PCR; TCRdb's copy has only in-frame clones and lacks some. The sample consists of roughly 250,000 clones, 85% of them appearing once. CDR3 length: 13 amino acids. V was shortened by 7 bases and J by 5 bases, with 15 bases between the two germline ends. CDR1 and CDR2 (germline): MNHEY, SVGAGI. V and J are TRBV6-5 and TRBJ2-7; weak D call: TRBD2 (6 bases). This receptor was obtained from a man between 40 and 49 years old with acute or convalescent COVID-19. The sequenced sample consisted of peripheral blood. DNA of the CDR3: TGTGCCAGCAAGGAGGGTAATCTGAACGAGCAGTACTTC. Its translation is CASKEGNLNEQYF.